The clone carrying this T cell receptor beta chain was seen repeatedly, ten times or more. Covering alpha and beta chains, TRAV- and TRBV-specific primers were used for the first-strand cDNA. TCR amplification ran 15 to 25 PCR cycles using constant-region and V-primer adapter primers. One entry per CDR3 protein, called by TCRdb with MiXCR from the reads. The table has approximately 90,000 distinct CDR3 sequences, 8% to 10% seen once. The sample belongs to a study of low-dose radiotherapy and immunotherapy resistance in tumors. Study in general: Patients took aspirin 300 mg by mouth once daily. This continued for four cycles, starting on cycle 1 day 1.

The CDR3 sequence is 16 residues long. Germline loops: CDR1 SQVTM, CDR2 ANQGSEA. The V and J ends lost 4 bases and 4 bases, in that order; junction bases with no gene match: 15. Time point denoted: before trial treatment. This clonotype was obtained from a male donor with prostate cancer. The sequencing here drew on PBMCs, taken before treatment. V is TRBV29-1 and J is TRBJ1-2; 7 bases are a match to TRBD1. The CDR3 DNA reads as TGCAGCGTTGGGGGTCAGGGGGTGGCGGATATCTATGGCTACACCTTC. This encodes CSVGGQGVADIYGYTF.